This T cell receptor beta chain was sequenced during a study of vaccination and CD4 T cells after COVID-19. Time point meaning: late sampling 161 to 241 days after vaccination in a few convalescent patients. Treatment meaning: approximately 9-day PBMC culture with coronavirus spike peptide pools or control peptides (ViraFEST assay). Peptide pools at 8.5 to 10 ug/ml stimulated 2 million or so PBMCs per well with 10 IU/ml IL-2. V lost 2 bases to trimming and J lost 10 bases, with 18 bases between them. CDR1 MNHNS and CDR2 SASEGT come from the germline V gene. The CDR3 extends over 16 amino acids. Sample share makes this clonotype medium-sized. Antigen unknown. Researchers used the Oncomine TCR Beta short-read assay to sequence DNA from cultured CD4+ T cells. TCRdb reprocessed the PCR reads with MiXCR, giving one entry per CDR3 protein. The data hold roughly 20,000 distinct CDR3 sequences, with roughly 49% observed a single time.

The source of this sequence is a human donor who had recovered from COVID-19. The chain links TRBV6-1 to TRBJ1-6; possibly TRBD1 for D (5 bases). Sequenced here: CD4+ T cells from blood, cultured in vitro, sampled about 7 months after SARS-CoV-2 vaccination. The CDR3 region has the DNA TGTGCCAGCAGTGAACAGCCGGGGCTGTCCTCATCACCCCTCCACTTT. It codes for CASSEQPGLSSSPLHF.